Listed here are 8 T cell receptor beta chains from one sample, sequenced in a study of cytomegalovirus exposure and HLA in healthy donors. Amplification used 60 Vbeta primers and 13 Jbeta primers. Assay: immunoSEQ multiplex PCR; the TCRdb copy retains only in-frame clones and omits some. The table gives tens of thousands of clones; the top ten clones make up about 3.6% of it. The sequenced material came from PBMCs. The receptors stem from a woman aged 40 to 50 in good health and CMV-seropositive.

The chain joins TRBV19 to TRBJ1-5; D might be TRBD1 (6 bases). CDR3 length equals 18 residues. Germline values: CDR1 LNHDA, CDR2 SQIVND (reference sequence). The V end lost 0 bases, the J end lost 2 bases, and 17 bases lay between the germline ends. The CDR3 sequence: CASSIEGAGSFGNQPQHF. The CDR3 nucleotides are TGTGCCAGTAGTATAGAGGGGGCAGGCTCCTTTGGCAATCAGCCCCAGCATTTT.

CDR3 region: CASSPRLAGDTDTQYF. The CDR3 DNA follows: TGTGCCAGCAGCCCGAGGCTAGCGGGAGACACAGATACGCAGTATTTT. The chain has TRBV5-4 and TRBJ2-3; 10 bases are a match to TRBD2. CDR1 SGHNT and CDR2 YYREEE come from the germline V gene (reference sequence). CDR3 length equals 16 residues. J was trimmed by 2 bases and V by 4 bases; bases with no gene match: 7.

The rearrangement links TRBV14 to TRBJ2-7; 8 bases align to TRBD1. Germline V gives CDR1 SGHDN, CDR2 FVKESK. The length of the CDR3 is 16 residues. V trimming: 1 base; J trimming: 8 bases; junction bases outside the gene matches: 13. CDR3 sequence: CASSQGGTGPRSKQYF. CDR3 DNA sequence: TGTGCCAGCAGCCAAGGTGGGACAGGCCCCCGGTCCAAGCAGTACTTC.

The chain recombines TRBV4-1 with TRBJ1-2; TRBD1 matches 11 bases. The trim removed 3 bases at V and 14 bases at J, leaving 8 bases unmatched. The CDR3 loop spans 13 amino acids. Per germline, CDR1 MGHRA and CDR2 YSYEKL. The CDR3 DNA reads TGCGCCAGCAGCCACGGGACAGGGGGTGAGCGGACCTTC. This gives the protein CASSHGTGGERTF.

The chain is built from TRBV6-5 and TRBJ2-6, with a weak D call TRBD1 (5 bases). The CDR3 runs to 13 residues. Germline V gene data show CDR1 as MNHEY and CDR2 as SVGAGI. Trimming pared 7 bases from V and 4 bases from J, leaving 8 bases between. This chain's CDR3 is CASMGPGANVLTF. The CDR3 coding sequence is TGTGCCAGCATGGGGCCAGGGGCCAACGTCCTGACTTTC.

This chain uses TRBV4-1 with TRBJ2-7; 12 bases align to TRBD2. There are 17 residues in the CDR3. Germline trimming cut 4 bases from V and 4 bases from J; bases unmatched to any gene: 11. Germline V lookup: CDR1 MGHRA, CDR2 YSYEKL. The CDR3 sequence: CASSPRLAGEALYEQYF. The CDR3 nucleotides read TGCGCCAGCAGCCCTCGACTAGCGGGAGAGGCCCTTTACGAGCAGTACTTC.

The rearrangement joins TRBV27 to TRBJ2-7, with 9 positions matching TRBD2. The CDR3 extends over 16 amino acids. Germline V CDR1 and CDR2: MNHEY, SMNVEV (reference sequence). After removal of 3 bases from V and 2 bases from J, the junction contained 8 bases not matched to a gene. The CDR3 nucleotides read TGTGCCAGCAGTTTTGGAGCGGGAGGTACCGCCTACGAGCAGTACTTC. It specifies CASSFGAGGTAYEQYF.

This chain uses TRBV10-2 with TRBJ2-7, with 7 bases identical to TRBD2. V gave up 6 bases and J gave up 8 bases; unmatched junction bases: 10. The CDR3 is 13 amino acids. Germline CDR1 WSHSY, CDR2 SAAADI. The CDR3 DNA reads TGCGCCAGCAGCGAGGGACTATCCTTTCAGCAGTACTTC. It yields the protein CASSEGLSFQQYF.